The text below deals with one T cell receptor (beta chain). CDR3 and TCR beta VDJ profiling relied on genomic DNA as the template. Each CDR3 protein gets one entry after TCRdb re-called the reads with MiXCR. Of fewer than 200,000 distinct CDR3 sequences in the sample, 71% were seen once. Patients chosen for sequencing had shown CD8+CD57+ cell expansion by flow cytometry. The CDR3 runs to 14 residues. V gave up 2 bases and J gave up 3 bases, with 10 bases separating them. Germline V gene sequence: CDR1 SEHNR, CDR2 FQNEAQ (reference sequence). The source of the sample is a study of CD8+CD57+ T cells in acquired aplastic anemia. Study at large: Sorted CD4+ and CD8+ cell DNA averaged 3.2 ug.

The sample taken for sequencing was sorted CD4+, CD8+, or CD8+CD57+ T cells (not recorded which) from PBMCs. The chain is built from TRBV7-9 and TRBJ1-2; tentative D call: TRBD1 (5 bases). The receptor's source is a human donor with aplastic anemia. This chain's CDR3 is CASSLRLQDYGYTF. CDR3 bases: TGTGCCAGCAGCTTACGGCTACAGGACTATGGCTACACCTTC.